The sequence of this TCR beta chain was determined in a study of T-cell reconstitution after alpha-beta-depleted transplantation in children. This clonotype appeared many times. A TCRbeta library incorporating unique molecular identifiers was prepared. MiXCR, run by TCRdb on the PCR reads, gives a single entry per CDR3 protein. The data contain about 400,000 distinct CDR3 sequences, 13% of them singletons. This CDR3 is built from 13 residues. Trimming took 6 bases from V and 7 from J, leaving 12 bases between them. The V gene's germline CDR1 is SEHNR and CDR2 FQNEAQ (reference sequence). The sample in question was PBMCs, obtained from the stem cell graft. The sequence was collected from a human donor who donated a stem cell graft to a child with Fanconi anemia. The V gene is TRBV7-9, the J gene TRBJ1-4; D is perhaps TRBD1 (5 bases). The CDR3, as DNA: TGTGCCAGCAGGAGTCAGGGTTCTGAAAAACTGTTTTTT. It is translated as CASRSQGSEKLFF.